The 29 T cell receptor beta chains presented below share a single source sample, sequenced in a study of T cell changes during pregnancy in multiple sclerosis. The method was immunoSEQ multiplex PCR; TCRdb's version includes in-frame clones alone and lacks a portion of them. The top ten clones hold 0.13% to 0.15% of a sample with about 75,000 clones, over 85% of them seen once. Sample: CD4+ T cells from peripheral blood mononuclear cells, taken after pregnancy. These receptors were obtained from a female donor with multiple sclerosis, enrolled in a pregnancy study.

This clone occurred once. In DNA, the CDR3 is TGTGCCAGCAGCCAAGGGCAGGGTTCTGGAAACACCATATATTTT. Translation: CASSQGQGSGNTIYF. The genes are TRBV4-2 and TRBJ1-3, with TRBD1 as a possible D gene (5 bases). CDR1 LGHNA and CDR2 YNFKEQ come from the germline V gene. The V gene lost 1 base and the J gene lost 1 base, with 8 bases spanning the gap. This CDR3 comprises 15 residues.

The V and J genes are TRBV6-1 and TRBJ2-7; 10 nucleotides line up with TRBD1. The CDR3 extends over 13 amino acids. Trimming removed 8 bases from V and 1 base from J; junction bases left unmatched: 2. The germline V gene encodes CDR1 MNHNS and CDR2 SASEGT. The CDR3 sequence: CASRTGGSYEQYF. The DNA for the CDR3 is TGTGCCAGCCGGACAGGGGGGTCCTACGAGCAGTACTTC.

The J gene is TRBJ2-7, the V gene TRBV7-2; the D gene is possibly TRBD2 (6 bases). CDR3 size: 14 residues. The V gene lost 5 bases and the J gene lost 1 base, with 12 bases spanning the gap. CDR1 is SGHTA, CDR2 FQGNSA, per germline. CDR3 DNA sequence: TGTGCCAGCAGCCAACCGCGGGATTCCTACGAGCAGTACTTC. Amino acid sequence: CASSQPRDSYEQYF. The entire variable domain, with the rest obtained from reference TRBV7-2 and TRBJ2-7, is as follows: GAGVSQSPSNKVTEKGKDVELRCDPISGHTALYWYRQSLGQGLEFLIYFQGNSAPDKSGLPSDRFSAERTGGSVSTLTIQRTQQEDSAVYLCASSQPRDSYEQYFGPGTRLTVT.

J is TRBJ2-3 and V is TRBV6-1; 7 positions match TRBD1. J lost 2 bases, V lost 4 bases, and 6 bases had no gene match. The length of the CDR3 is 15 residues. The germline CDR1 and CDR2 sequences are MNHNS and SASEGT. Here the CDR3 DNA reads TGTGCCAGCAGTGTTCGACAGGGAATCACAGATACGCAGTATTTT. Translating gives CASSVRQGITDTQYF.

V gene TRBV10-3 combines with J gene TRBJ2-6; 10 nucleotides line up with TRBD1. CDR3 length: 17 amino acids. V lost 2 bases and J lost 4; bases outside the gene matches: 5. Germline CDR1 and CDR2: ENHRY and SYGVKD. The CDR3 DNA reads TGTGCCATCAGTGAGACGGGACAGGGGTCCGGGGCCAACGTCCTGACTTTC. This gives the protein CAISETGQGSGANVLTF.

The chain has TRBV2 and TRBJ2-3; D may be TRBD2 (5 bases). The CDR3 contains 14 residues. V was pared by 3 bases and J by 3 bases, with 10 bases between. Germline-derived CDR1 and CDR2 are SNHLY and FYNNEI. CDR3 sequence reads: CASSDSSRTDTQYF. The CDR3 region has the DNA TGTGCCAGCAGTGACTCTAGCAGGACAGATACGCAGTATTTT.

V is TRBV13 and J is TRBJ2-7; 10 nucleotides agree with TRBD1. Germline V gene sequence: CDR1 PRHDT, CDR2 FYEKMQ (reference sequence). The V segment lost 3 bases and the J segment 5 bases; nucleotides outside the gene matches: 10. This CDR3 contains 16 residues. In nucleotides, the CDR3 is TGTGCCAGCAGCTTTGCGACCGGACAGGGGGGAAACGAGCAGTACTTC. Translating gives CASSFATGQGGNEQYF.

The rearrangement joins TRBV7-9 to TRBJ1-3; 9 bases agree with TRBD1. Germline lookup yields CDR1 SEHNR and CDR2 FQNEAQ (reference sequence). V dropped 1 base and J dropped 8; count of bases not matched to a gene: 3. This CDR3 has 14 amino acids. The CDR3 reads CASSLGQGVYTIYF. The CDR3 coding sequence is TGTGCCAGCAGCTTAGGACAGGGGGTATACACCATATATTTT. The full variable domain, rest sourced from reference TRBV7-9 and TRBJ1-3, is DTGVSQNPRHKITKRGQNVTFRCDPISEHNRLYWYRQTLGQGPEFLTYFQNEAQLEKSRLLSDRFSAERPKGSFSTLEIQRTEQGDSAMYLCASSLGQGVYTIYFGEGSWLTVV.

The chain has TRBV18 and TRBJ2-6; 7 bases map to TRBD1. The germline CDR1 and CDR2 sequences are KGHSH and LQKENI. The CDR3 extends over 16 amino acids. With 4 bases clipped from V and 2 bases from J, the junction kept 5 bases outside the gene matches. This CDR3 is CASSQPTGTGANVLTF. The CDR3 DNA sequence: TGTGCCAGCTCACAACCGACAGGGACTGGGGCCAACGTCCTGACTTTC.

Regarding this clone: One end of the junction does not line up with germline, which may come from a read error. CDR3 amino acids: CATAIGGGLAGKFF. The CDR3 nucleotides read TGTGCCACCGCTATAGGGGGGGGACTAGCGGGAAAATTTTTT. The V gene is TRBV19, the J gene TRBJ2-3; TRBD2 aligns across 13 bases. Germline V lookup: CDR1 LNHDA, CDR2 SQIVND (reference sequence). The length of the CDR3 is 14 residues.

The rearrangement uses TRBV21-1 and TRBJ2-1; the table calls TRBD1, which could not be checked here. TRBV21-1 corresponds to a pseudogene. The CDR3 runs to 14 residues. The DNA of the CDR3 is TGTGCCAGCACCGGGACAGGAGTCTACAATGAGCAGTTCTTC. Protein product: CASTGTGVYNEQFF.

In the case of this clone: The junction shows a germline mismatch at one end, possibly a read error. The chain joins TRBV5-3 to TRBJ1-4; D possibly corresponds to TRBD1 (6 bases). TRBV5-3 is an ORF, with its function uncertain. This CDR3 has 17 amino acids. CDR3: CARSFRQGKVSALKTVF. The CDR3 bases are TGTGCCAGAAGCTTCCGGCAGGGGAAAGTAAGTGCCCTGAAAACTGTTTTT.

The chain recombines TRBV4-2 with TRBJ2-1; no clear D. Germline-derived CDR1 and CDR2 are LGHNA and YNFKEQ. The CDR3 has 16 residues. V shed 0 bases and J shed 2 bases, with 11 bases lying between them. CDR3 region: CASSQDRLDPYNEQFF. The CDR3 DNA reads TGTGCCAGCAGCCAAGATAGGCTAGACCCCTACAATGAGCAGTTCTTC.

This CDR3 is CASSPGPGANTQYF. The DNA for the CDR3 is TGTGCCAGCTCACCTGGCCCGGGTGCCAATACGCAGTATTTT. The chain carries TRBV18 and TRBJ2-3; D is ambiguous. The CDR3 loop spans 14 amino acids. The ends were cut back, 3 bases at V and 7 bases at J, with 14 bases in the middle. In germline, CDR1 is KGHSH, CDR2 LQKENI.

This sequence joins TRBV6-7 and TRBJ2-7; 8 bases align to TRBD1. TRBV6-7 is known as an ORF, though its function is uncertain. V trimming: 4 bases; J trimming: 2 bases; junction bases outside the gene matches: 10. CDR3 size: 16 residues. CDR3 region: CASSFKLVTGAYEQYF. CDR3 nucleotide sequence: TGTGCCAGCAGTTTCAAGCTGGTGACAGGGGCCTACGAGCAGTACTTC.

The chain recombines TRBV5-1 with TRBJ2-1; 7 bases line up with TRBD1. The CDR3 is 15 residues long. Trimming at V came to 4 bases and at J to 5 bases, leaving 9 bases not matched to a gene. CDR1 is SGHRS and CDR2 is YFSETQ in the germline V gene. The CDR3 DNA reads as TGCGCCAGCAGCCCGACAGGGTTTCGGGACAATGAGCAGTTCTTC. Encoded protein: CASSPTGFRDNEQFF.

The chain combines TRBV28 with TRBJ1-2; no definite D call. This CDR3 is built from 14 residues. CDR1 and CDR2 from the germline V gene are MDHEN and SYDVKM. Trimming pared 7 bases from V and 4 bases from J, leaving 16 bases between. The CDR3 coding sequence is TGTGCCAGCAAGATGAGCGGACCCAGCTATGGCTACACCTTC. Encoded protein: CASKMSGPSYGYTF.

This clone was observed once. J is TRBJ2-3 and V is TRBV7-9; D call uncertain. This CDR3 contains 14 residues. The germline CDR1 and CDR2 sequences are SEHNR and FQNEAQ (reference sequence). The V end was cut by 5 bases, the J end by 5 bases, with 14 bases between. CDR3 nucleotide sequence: TGTGCCAGCAGCCAGCGTGGTAGTGTAGATACGCAGTATTTT. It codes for CASSQRGSVDTQYF. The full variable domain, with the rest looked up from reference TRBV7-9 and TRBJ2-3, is DTGVSQNPRHKITKRGQNVTFRCDPISEHNRLYWYRQTLGQGPEFLTYFQNEAQLEKSRLLSDRFSAERPKGSFSTLEIQRTEQGDSAMYLCASSQRGSVDTQYFGPGTRLTVL.

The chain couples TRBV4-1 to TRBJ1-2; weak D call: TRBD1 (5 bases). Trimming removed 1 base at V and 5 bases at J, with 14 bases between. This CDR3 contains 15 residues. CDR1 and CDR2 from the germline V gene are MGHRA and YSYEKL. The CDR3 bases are TGCGCCAGCAGCCAAGGAGAAGTTCGGGGGTATGGCTACACCTTC. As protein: CASSQGEVRGYGYTF.

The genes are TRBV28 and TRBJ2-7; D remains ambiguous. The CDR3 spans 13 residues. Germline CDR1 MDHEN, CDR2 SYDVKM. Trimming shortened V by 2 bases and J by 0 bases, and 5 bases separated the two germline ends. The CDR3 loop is CASSLLSSYEQYF. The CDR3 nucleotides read TGTGCCAGCAGTTTACTTAGCTCCTACGAGCAGTACTTC. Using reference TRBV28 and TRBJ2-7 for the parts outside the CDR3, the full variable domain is DVKVTQSSRYLVKRTGEKVFLECVQDMDHENMFWYRQDPGLGLRLIYFSYDVKMKEKGDIPEGYSVSREKKERFSLILESASTNQTSMYLCASSLLSSYEQYFGPGTRLTVT.

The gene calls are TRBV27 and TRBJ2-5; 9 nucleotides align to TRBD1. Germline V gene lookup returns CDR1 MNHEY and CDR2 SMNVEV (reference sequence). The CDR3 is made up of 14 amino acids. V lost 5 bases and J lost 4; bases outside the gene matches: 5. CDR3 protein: CASSADRGAETQYF. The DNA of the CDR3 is TGTGCCAGCAGTGCAGACAGGGGGGCAGAGACCCAGTACTTC.

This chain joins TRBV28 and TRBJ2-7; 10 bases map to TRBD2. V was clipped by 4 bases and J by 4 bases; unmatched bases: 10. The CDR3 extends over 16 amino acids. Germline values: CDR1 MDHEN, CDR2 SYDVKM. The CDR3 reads CASSSLASGREYEQYF. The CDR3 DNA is TGTGCCAGCAGTTCTCTGGCTAGCGGGAGAGAATACGAGCAGTACTTC.

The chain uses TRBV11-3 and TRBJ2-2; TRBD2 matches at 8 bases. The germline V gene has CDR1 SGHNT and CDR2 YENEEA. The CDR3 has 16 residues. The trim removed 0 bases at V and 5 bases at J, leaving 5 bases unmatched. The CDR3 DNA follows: TGTGCCAGCAGCTTAGATGGCGGGAGGCAAACCGGGGAGCTGTTTTTT. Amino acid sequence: CASSLDGGRQTGELFF.

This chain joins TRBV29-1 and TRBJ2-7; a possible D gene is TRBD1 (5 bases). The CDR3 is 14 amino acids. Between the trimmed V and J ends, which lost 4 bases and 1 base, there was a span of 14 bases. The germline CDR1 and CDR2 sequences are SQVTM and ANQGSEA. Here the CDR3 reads CSVAQGAWSYEQYF. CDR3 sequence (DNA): TGCAGCGTTGCTCAGGGCGCTTGGTCCTACGAGCAGTACTTC.

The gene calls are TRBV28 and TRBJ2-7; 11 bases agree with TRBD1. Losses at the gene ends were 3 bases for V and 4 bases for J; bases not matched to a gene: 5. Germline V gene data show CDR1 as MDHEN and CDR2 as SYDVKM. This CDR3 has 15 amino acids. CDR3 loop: CASSFSGQGVYEQYF. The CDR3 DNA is TGTGCCAGCAGTTTCTCGGGACAGGGGGTTTACGAGCAGTACTTC. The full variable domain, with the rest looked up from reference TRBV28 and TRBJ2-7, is DVKVTQSSRYLVKRTGEKVFLECVQDMDHENMFWYRQDPGLGLRLIYFSYDVKMKEKGDIPEGYSVSREKKERFSLILESASTNQTSMYLCASSFSGQGVYEQYFGPGTRLTVT.

CDR3 nucleotides: TGTGCCAGCAGACGGCCGGGACAGGGGCGGGAAGAGACCCAGTACTTC. Its protein product is CASRRPGQGREETQYF. This chain uses TRBV7-2 with TRBJ2-5; TRBD1 matches 10 bases. Germline V CDR1 and CDR2: SGHTA, FQGNSA. This CDR3 region has 16 residues. The junction had 10 bases not matched to a gene; V was cut back by 6 bases and J by 3 bases.

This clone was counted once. CDR3 region: CASQRDRVRSSPLHF. CDR3 DNA sequence: TGTGCCAGCCAGCGCGACAGGGTACGGAGTTCACCCCTCCACTTT. The V and J genes are TRBV2 and TRBJ1-6, with 7 nucleotides matching TRBD1. The CDR3 has 15 amino acids. With V trimmed by 8 bases and J by 9 bases, 13 bases remained unmatched. CDR1 is SNHLY, CDR2 FYNNEI, per germline.

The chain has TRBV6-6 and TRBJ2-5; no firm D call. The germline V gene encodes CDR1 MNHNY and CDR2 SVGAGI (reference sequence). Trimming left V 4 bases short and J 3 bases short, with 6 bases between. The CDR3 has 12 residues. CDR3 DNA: TGTGCCAGCAGTTGGAGCAAAGAGACCCAGTACTTC. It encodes CASSWSKETQYF.

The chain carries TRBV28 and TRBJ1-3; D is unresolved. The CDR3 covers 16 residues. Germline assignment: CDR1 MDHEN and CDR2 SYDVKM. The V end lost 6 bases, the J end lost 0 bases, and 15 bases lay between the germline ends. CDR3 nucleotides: TGTGCCAGCAGGGCGCTGTTGGGGAGCTCTGGAAACACCATATATTTT. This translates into CASRALLGSSGNTIYF.